One sample yielded the 20 T cell receptor beta chains listed below, sequenced in a study of blood T cell repertoires in COVID-19. Libraries were prepared by immunoSEQ multiplex PCR; TCRdb keeps only in-frame clonotypes and omits some of them. The data contain about 81,000 clones, around 80% of them singletons. The sequencing input was peripheral blood. These receptors came from a human donor in a cohort sampled during active COVID-19.

V and J are TRBV27 and TRBJ1-1; the D gene is possibly TRBD1 (5 bases). Trimming left V 4 bases short and J 6 bases short, with 9 bases between. The CDR3 length is 12 residues. The germline V gene encodes CDR1 MNHEY and CDR2 SMNVEV (reference sequence). The chain's CDR3 is CASSSRDSEAFF. For the CDR3, the DNA is TGTGCCAGCAGTTCCCGGGACTCTGAAGCTTTCTTT.

The J gene is TRBJ1-1, the V gene TRBV7-8; D remains ambiguous. Trimming took 3 bases from V and 1 from J, leaving 6 bases between them. The CDR3 covers 13 residues. Germline V lookup: CDR1 SGHVS, CDR2 FQNEAQ. The CDR3 spells CASSFQENTEAFF. The CDR3 DNA sequence: TGTGCCAGCAGCTTCCAGGAGAACACTGAAGCTTTCTTT.

The chain recombines TRBV2 with TRBJ1-1; D remains ambiguous. Germline V gene sequence: CDR1 SNHLY, CDR2 FYNNEI. There are 11 residues in the CDR3. V was pared by 11 bases and J by 3 bases, with 10 bases between. In DNA form, the CDR3 reads TGTGCCGGCATCCGGGACACTGAAGCTTTCTTT. Amino acids: CAGIRDTEAFF.

This clone has just one count. The gene calls are TRBV18 and TRBJ2-7; the match to TRBD2 covers 7 bases. Germline V gives CDR1 KGHSH, CDR2 LQKENI. The CDR3 is 16 amino acids. V was clipped by 1 base and J by 7 bases; unmatched bases: 13. The CDR3 sequence is CASSPREIPSGGEQYF. CDR3 nucleotide sequence: TGTGCCAGCTCACCACGCGAAATCCCCTCCGGGGGGGAGCAGTACTTC.

V is TRBV18 and J is TRBJ2-7; 9 nucleotides align to TRBD2. Germline values: CDR1 KGHSH, CDR2 LQKENI. This CDR3 comprises 15 residues. Trimming at V came to 2 bases and at J to 3 bases, leaving 5 bases not matched to a gene. The CDR3 loop is CASSPKTSGNYEQYF. In DNA form, the CDR3 reads TGTGCCAGCTCACCAAAGACTAGCGGAAACTACGAGCAGTACTTC.

The chain combines TRBV10-3 with TRBJ1-6, with D possibly TRBD1 on 5 matching bases. V was trimmed by 3 bases and J by 5 bases, leaving 11 bases between them. This CDR3 is 15 amino acids long. Germline V gene data show CDR1 as ENHRY and CDR2 as SYGVKD. The CDR3 sequence is CAISETTDHNSPLHF. CDR3 coding DNA: TGTGCCATCAGTGAAACGACAGATCATAATTCACCCCTCCACTTT.

This chain links TRBV19 with TRBJ1-1; D possibly corresponds to TRBD1 (5 bases). The length of the CDR3 is 12 residues. V was pared by 10 bases and J by 3 bases, with 12 bases between. The germline V gene encodes CDR1 LNHDA and CDR2 SQIVND (reference sequence). The CDR3 bases are TGTGCCACATGGGGGAGGGACACTGAAGCTTTCTTT. It yields the protein CATWGRDTEAFF.

CDR3 DNA: TGTGCCAGCAGTCTGGGACAGGTGCCCATCTCGTTCTACGAGCAGTACTTC. This translates into CASSLGQVPISFYEQYF. V usage is TRBV6-4 and J usage is TRBJ2-7, with 8 bases identical to TRBD1. Germline CDR1 and CDR2: MRHNA and SNTAGT. V was pared by 5 bases and J by 3 bases, with 15 bases of the junction left unmatched. The CDR3 spans 17 residues.

This chain links TRBV10-2 with TRBJ1-6; D is ambiguous. Germline V gene data show CDR1 as WSHSY and CDR2 as SAAADI. Trimming removed 3 bases at V and 6 bases at J, with 18 bases between. CDR3 length: 17 residues. The CDR3 bases are TGCGCCAGCAGTGACGAAGGACGGATAGGAGGTAATTCACCCCTCCACTTT. Its translation is CASSDEGRIGGNSPLHF.

This sequence joins TRBV5-1 and TRBJ1-1; TRBD1 matches 7 bases. V dropped 2 bases and J dropped 0; count of bases not matched to a gene: 4. The length of the CDR3 is 15 residues. Germline CDR1 is SGHRS and CDR2 is YFSETQ. CDR3 in amino acids: CASSLQGPVNTEAFF. DNA of the CDR3: TGCGCCAGCAGCTTACAGGGGCCGGTGAACACTGAAGCTTTCTTT.

The chain uses TRBV14 and TRBJ1-1, with D uncertain. Trimming shortened V by 2 bases and J by 5 bases, and 12 bases separated the two germline ends. The CDR3 runs to 14 residues. In germline, CDR1 is SGHDN, CDR2 FVKESK. CDR3 in amino acids: CASSQMTAGTEAFF. The DNA of the CDR3 is TGTGCCAGCAGCCAAATGACTGCCGGGACTGAAGCTTTCTTT. Supplemented by reference TRBV14 and TRBJ1-1, the full variable domain reads EAGVTQFPSHSVIEKGQTVTLRCDPISGHDNLYWYRRVMGKEIKFLLHFVKESKQDESGMPNNRFLAERTGGTYSTLKVQPAELEDSGVYFCASSQMTAGTEAFFGQGTRLTVV.

V usage is TRBV6-2 or TRBV6-3 and J usage is TRBJ1-1; TRBD1 aligns across 10 bases. The V gene's germline CDR1 is MNHEY and CDR2 SVGEGT. This CDR3 spans 15 amino acids. V was clipped by 3 bases and J by 0 bases; unmatched bases: 1. This CDR3 reads CASSYGTGVNTEAFF. The CDR3 nucleotides are TGTGCCAGCAGTTATGGGACAGGGGTGAACACTGAAGCTTTCTTT.

V and J are TRBV12-3 or TRBV12-4 and TRBJ2-5; TRBD1 might be the D (5 bases). The CDR3 contains 13 residues. V lost 7 bases to trimming and J lost 1 base, with 10 bases between them. The CDR3 protein is CASTTTVQETQYF. DNA of the CDR3: TGTGCCAGCACCACGACAGTCCAAGAGACCCAGTACTTC.

The chain is built from TRBV27 and TRBJ1-1; the D gene is possibly TRBD1 (6 bases). Germline assignment: CDR1 MNHEY and CDR2 SMNVEV (reference sequence). V was pared by 0 bases and J by 3 bases, with 23 bases between. This CDR3 spans 19 amino acids. CDR3 in DNA: TGTGCCAGCAGTTTATCCCCCCCGACAGGTTACGGTCCTCACACTGAAGCTTTCTTT. It is translated as CASSLSPPTGYGPHTEAFF.

As to this clone: The junction differs from germline at one of its ends, possibly a read error. The gene calls are TRBV2 and TRBJ1-4, with 9 bases lining up with TRBD1. The germline gives CDR1 SNHLY, CDR2 FYNNEI. This CDR3 is built from 14 residues. As DNA, the CDR3 is TGTGCCAGCAGTGAAGCGCTTCGAGGGACAGGGCGTATTTTT. It translates to CASSEALRGTGRIF.

The rearrangement uses TRBV7-3 and TRBJ2-6, with D unclear. The V and J ends lost 2 bases and 0 bases respectively, with 14 bases between them. This CDR3 region has 18 residues. The germline V gene has CDR1 SGHTA and CDR2 FQGTGA. CDR3 protein: CASSLHGVSISGANVLTF. The CDR3 DNA follows: TGTGCCAGCAGCTTACATGGAGTCTCTATCTCTGGGGCCAACGTCCTGACTTTC. Combining the CDR3 with reference TRBV7-3 and TRBJ2-6 gives the whole variable domain GAGVSQTPSNKVTEKGKYVELRCDPISGHTALYWYRQSLGQGPEFLIYFQGTGAADDSGLPNDRFFAVRPEGSVSTLKIQRTERGDSAVYLCASSLHGVSISGANVLTFGAGSRLTVL.

The chain links TRBV11-3 to TRBJ2-5, with 13 bases that match TRBD2. This CDR3 contains 15 residues. V gave up 5 bases and J gave up 2 bases; unmatched junction bases: 2. Germline lookup yields CDR1 SGHNT and CDR2 YENEEA. The CDR3, as DNA: TGTGCCAGCAGCGAGACTAGCGGGGGGCAAGAGACCCAGTACTTC. Its translation is CASSETSGGQETQYF.

The J gene is TRBJ2-7, the V gene TRBV5-4, with D perhaps TRBD2 (5 bases). The ends were cut back, 0 bases at V and 1 base at J, with 14 bases in the middle. The CDR3 has 16 residues. Per germline, CDR1 SGHNT and CDR2 YYREEE (reference sequence). Here the CDR3 reads CASSLGRSGSSYEQYF. CDR3 DNA: TGTGCCAGCAGCTTGGGCAGATCGGGGTCGTCCTACGAGCAGTACTTC.

The chain has TRBV18 and TRBJ1-4; D gene ambiguous. Between the trimmed V and J ends, which lost 3 bases and 0 bases, there was a span of 20 bases. Germline lookup yields CDR1 KGHSH and CDR2 LQKENI. The CDR3 length is 19 residues. CDR3 protein: CASSPGLPSGRTTNEKLFF. The CDR3 bases are TGTGCCAGCTCACCTGGCCTACCCTCAGGCCGAACAACTAATGAAAAACTGTTTTTT.

There are a few counts of this clone. The J gene is TRBJ1-5, the V gene TRBV6-5; tentative D call: TRBD1 (5 bases). Trimming left V 10 bases short and J 4 bases short, with 11 bases between. The germline V gene encodes CDR1 MNHEY and CDR2 SVGAGI. The CDR3 sequence is 12 residues long. CDR3: CATRDWNQPQHF. CDR3 coding DNA: TGTGCCACCCGGGACTGGAATCAGCCCCAGCATTTT.